A single sample is the source of the 2 T cell receptor beta chains below, sequenced in a study of CD8 T cells in ankylosing spondylitis. TCRdb ran MiXCR on the 5' RACE reads and lists one entry per CDR3 protein. This sample has 500,000 or so distinct CDR3 sequences, with about 5.4% found just once. Study results and caveats: There was a TCR beta motif, made of 7 to 9 highly homologous variants, that appeared characteristic of ankylosing spondylitis blood.

No antigen is known for these receptors. Material for sequencing was blood, either unsorted or a sorted T cell fraction (not recorded which). The receptors derive from a male donor with ankylosing spondylitis.

At least ten counts were recorded for this clonotype. The genes are TRBV20-1 and TRBJ2-7, with 7 bases matching TRBD1. The CDR3 sequence is 13 residues long. Looked up from germline, CDR1 is DFQATT and CDR2 is SNEGSKA (reference sequence). The V gene end was trimmed by 5 bases and the J gene end by 4 bases; junction bases not matched to a gene: 8. The DNA for the CDR3 is TGCAGTGCTGGTAGACAGGGTCGGTACGAGCAGTACTTC. Translating it yields CSAGRQGRYEQYF.

This clonotype was counted many times. V is TRBV24-1 and J is TRBJ2-3; D is ambiguous. V lost 2 bases and J lost 5, with 4 bases in between. The CDR3 spans 12 residues. Germline CDR1 and CDR2: KGHDR and SFDVKD. This chain's CDR3 is CATSDWEDTQYF. For the CDR3, the DNA is TGTGCCACCAGTGATTGGGAAGATACGCAGTATTTT.